A selection of T cell receptor beta chains follows, all from one sample in a study of CD8+ T cells in alopecia areata. Generated by immunoSEQ multiplex PCR, the TCRdb table keeps only in-frame clones and is missing some. There are roughly 200,000 clones in the sample; 63% occur only once, and 1.5% to 2% lies in the top ten. This sample comprised CD4+ T cells sorted from blood, obtained at week 0. The receptors stem from a human donor with alopecia areata. CDR3s include the opening cysteine and the closing phenylalanine or tryptophan. Each record gives: V gene, J gene, clone size, D gene, CDR3 length, CDR3 protein, CDR3 DNA. D genes are given only for firm matches. Clone size is not always given. Where it is, it says once, few, many or a class for expanded clones.

V gene: TRBV29-1; J gene: TRBJ2-7; clone size: .; D gene: .; CDR3 length: 13; CDR3 protein: CSVVLGRWYEQYF; CDR3 DNA: TGCAGCGTTGTTTTGGGCAGGTGGTACGAGCAGTACTTC
V gene: TRBV30; J gene: TRBJ1-2; clone size: .; D gene: TRBD1; CDR3 length: 15; CDR3 protein: CAWRDRARSNYGYTF; CDR3 DNA: TGTGCCTGGAGGGACAGGGCTCGTTCGAACTATGGCTACACCTTC
V gene: TRBV30; J gene: TRBJ2-7; clone size: once; D gene: .; CDR3 length: 13; CDR3 protein: CAWSRGQKYEQYF; CDR3 DNA: TGTGCCTGGAGCCGCGGACAGAAATACGAGCAGTACTTC
V gene: TRBV7-9; J gene: TRBJ2-2; clone size: .; D gene: .; CDR3 length: 13; CDR3 protein: CASSSQGSGELFF; CDR3 DNA: TGTGCCAGCAGCTCTCAGGGGTCCGGGGAGCTGTTTTTT
V gene: TRBV5-6; J gene: TRBJ2-7; clone size: .; D gene: .; CDR3 length: 13; CDR3 protein: CASSLAPAYEQYF; CDR3 DNA: TGTGCCAGCAGCTTGGCCCCAGCCTACGAGCAGTACTTC
V gene: TRBV19; J gene: TRBJ2-6; clone size: medium-sized; D gene: .; CDR3 length: 16; CDR3 protein: CASSMGSSSGANVLTF; CDR3 DNA: TGTGCCAGTAGTATGGGCAGCAGCTCTGGGGCCAACGTCCTGACTTTC
V gene: TRBV2; J gene: TRBJ1-6; clone size: .; D gene: .; CDR3 length: 14; CDR3 protein: CASKRDTYNSPLHF; CDR3 DNA: TGTGCCAGCAAACGGGACACTTATAATTCACCCCTCCACTTT
V gene: TRBV30; J gene: TRBJ2-3; clone size: .; D gene: .; CDR3 length: 15; CDR3 protein: CAWSPGGGPGDTQYF; CDR3 DNA: TGTGCCTGGAGTCCTGGGGGGGGGCCCGGAGATACGCAGTATTTT
V gene: TRBV2; J gene: TRBJ2-5; clone size: .; D gene: .; CDR3 length: 15; CDR3 protein: CASRTKTGSKRTQYF; CDR3 DNA: TGTGCCAGCAGGACTAAAACAGGCTCCAAGAGAACCCAGTACTTC
V gene: TRBV29-1; J gene: TRBJ1-1; clone size: .; D gene: .; CDR3 length: 15; CDR3 protein: CSVDTSTGGNTEAFF; CDR3 DNA: TGCAGCGTCGACACCTCGACAGGAGGGAACACTGAAGCTTTCTTT
V gene: TRBV29-1; J gene: TRBJ1-2; clone size: .; D gene: .; CDR3 length: 11; CDR3 protein: CSVGGNSGYTF; CDR3 DNA: TGCAGCGTAGGAGGGAACAGTGGCTACACCTTC
V gene: TRBV6-5; J gene: TRBJ1-6; clone size: .; D gene: .; CDR3 length: 14; CDR3 protein: CASSYSGGGSPLHF; CDR3 DNA: TGTGCCAGCAGTTACTCCGGTGGTGGCTCACCCCTCCACTTT
V gene: TRBV4-1; J gene: TRBJ2-2; clone size: .; D gene: TRBD2; CDR3 length: 15; CDR3 protein: CASSQQGLNTGELFF; CDR3 DNA: TGCGCCAGCAGCCAACAGGGACTAAACACCGGGGAGCTGTTTTTT
V gene: TRBV29-1; J gene: TRBJ2-2; clone size: few; D gene: TRBD1; CDR3 length: 14; CDR3 protein: CSVGGTARAGELFF; CDR3 DNA: TGCAGCGTTGGGGGGACAGCCCGGGCCGGGGAGCTGTTTTTT
V gene: TRBV23-1; J gene: TRBJ1-4; clone size: .; D gene: .; CDR3 length: 16; CDR3 protein: CASSQSRRGKNEKLFF; CDR3 DNA: TGCGCCAGCAGTCAATCGAGGAGAGGCAAAAATGAAAAACTGTTTTTT
V gene: TRBV30; J gene: TRBJ1-2; clone size: .; D gene: .; CDR3 length: 13; CDR3 protein: CAWRPLQARGYTF; CDR3 DNA: TGTGCCTGGAGGCCCCTACAAGCTAGGGGCTACACCTTC
V gene: TRBV25-1; J gene: TRBJ2-1; clone size: .; D gene: .; CDR3 length: 11; CDR3 protein: CASKGIGEQFF; CDR3 DNA: TGTGCCAGCAAGGGTATAGGAGAGCAGTTCTTC
V gene: TRBV10-2; J gene: TRBJ1-6; clone size: few; D gene: TRBD1; CDR3 length: 15; CDR3 protein: CASSERGRGYSPLHF; CDR3 DNA: TGCGCCAGCAGTGAGAGGGGCAGGGGGTATTCACCCCTCCACTTT
V gene: TRBV6-5; J gene: TRBJ2-2; clone size: few; D gene: TRBD1; CDR3 length: 15; CDR3 protein: CASSWDRGQAGELFF; CDR3 DNA: TGTGCCAGCAGTTGGGACAGGGGGCAGGCCGGGGAGCTGTTTTTT
V gene: TRBV30; J gene: TRBJ1-2; clone size: .; D gene: TRBD1; CDR3 length: 13; CDR3 protein: CAWSATTGYGYTF; CDR3 DNA: TGTGCCTGGAGTGCCACGACAGGGTATGGCTACACCTTC
V gene: TRBV7-2; J gene: TRBJ1-2; clone size: .; D gene: .; CDR3 length: 14; CDR3 protein: CASSPDPATGGYTF; CDR3 DNA: TGTGCCAGCAGCCCTGATCCTGCAACGGGAGGCTACACCTTC
V gene: TRBV29-1; J gene: TRBJ2-3; clone size: .; D gene: .; CDR3 length: 14; CDR3 protein: CSVMAGPRTDTQYF; CDR3 DNA: TGCAGCGTTATGGCGGGGCCCCGCACAGATACGCAGTATTTT
V gene: TRBV29-1; J gene: TRBJ2-3; clone size: .; D gene: .; CDR3 length: 13; CDR3 protein: CSGRQVNADTQYF; CDR3 DNA: TGCAGCGGCAGGCAGGTCAATGCAGATACGCAGTATTTT
V gene: TRBV14; J gene: TRBJ1-2; clone size: .; D gene: .; CDR3 length: 14; CDR3 protein: CASSQEWGWDGYTF; CDR3 DNA: TGTGCCAGCAGCCAAGAGTGGGGATGGGATGGCTACACCTTC
V gene: TRBV4-3; J gene: TRBJ2-6; clone size: few; D gene: .; CDR3 length: 17; CDR3 protein: CASSQDLKGTGANVLTF; CDR3 DNA: TGCGCCAGCAGCCAAGATCTTAAGGGAACTGGGGCCAACGTCCTGACTTTC
V gene: TRBV30; J gene: TRBJ2-1; clone size: few; D gene: TRBD1; CDR3 length: 16; CDR3 protein: CAWSVKGQRSYNEQFF; CDR3 DNA: TGTGCCTGGAGTGTTAAGGGACAGCGCTCCTACAATGAGCAGTTCTTC
V gene: TRBV13; J gene: TRBJ2-3; clone size: .; D gene: .; CDR3 length: 12; CDR3 protein: CASSVQGDTQYF; CDR3 DNA: TGTGCCAGCAGCGTCCAGGGTGATACGCAGTATTTT
V gene: TRBV10-3; J gene: TRBJ2-1; clone size: .; D gene: TRBD1; CDR3 length: 13; CDR3 protein: CAISSGTGNEQFF; CDR3 DNA: TGTGCCATCAGTAGCGGGACAGGGAATGAGCAGTTCTTC